Listed below are T cell receptor beta chains from one sample, sequenced in a study of cytotoxic CD8 clonotypes in ibrutinib-treated CLL. Assay used: immunoSEQ multiplex PCR; TCRdb lists only in-frame clones, some missing. This sample has over 200,000 clones, with 75% to 85% found just once. The sample here was PBMCs, taken after 12 months of ibrutinib treatment. These receptors were obtained from a human donor with chronic lymphocytic leukemia. The CDR3 runs from the conserved cysteine through the conserved F or W. Each record gives: CDR3 DNA, CDR3 protein, V gene, J gene, D gene, clone size. D genes are given only for firm matches. Not all rows give a size; the values are once, few, many and, for expanded clones, a class.

DNA: TGTGCCAGCAGTGAAGCGGGTCCCGCCTGGGAGACCCAGTACTTC; CDR3: CASSEAGPAWETQYF; V: TRBV2; J: TRBJ2-5; D: NA; size: NA
DNA: TGTGCCAGCAGCCGGAGGGGGGGACAAGAGACCCAGTACTTC; CDR3: CASSRRGGQETQYF; V: TRBV11-1; J: TRBJ2-5; D: NA; size: NA
DNA: TGCGCCAGCACCAGAGGGGGGACCAACAGCGGCTACGAGCAGTACTTC; CDR3: CASTRGGTNSGYEQYF; V: TRBV5-1; J: TRBJ2-7; D: NA; size: NA
DNA: TGCAGCGTTGAAGGACAGGGACTAAACGAGCAGTACTTC; CDR3: CSVEGQGLNEQYF; V: TRBV29-1; J: TRBJ2-7; D: NA; size: NA
DNA: TGTGCCAGCAGCTTGGGGGAAACTTTCTTT; CDR3: CASSLGETFF; V: TRBV7-9; J: TRBJ1-1; D: NA; size: NA
DNA: TGTGCCAGCAGTGACCAGCCCAATCAGCCCCAGCATTTT; CDR3: CASSDQPNQPQHF; V: TRBV6-1; J: TRBJ1-5; D: NA; size: NA
DNA: TGTGCCAGCAGTTTAGGAAGGGGGCTTAAGGAAGCTTTCTTT; CDR3: CASSLGRGLKEAFF; V: TRBV27; J: TRBJ1-1; D: TRBD1; size: NA
DNA: TGTGCCAGTAGTATAGTGCAGGCGGGGACTGAAGCTTTCTTT; CDR3: CASSIVQAGTEAFF; V: TRBV19; J: TRBJ1-1; D: NA; size: NA
DNA: TGTGCCAGCAGCTCCTCTAGCGACCGCAATGAGCAGTTCTTC; CDR3: CASSSSSDRNEQFF; V: TRBV11-2; J: TRBJ2-1; D: NA; size: NA
DNA: TGTGCCAGCAGTTTATCTACCAGGGCTGACTACGAGCAGTACTTC; CDR3: CASSLSTRADYEQYF; V: TRBV27; J: TRBJ2-7; D: NA; size: NA
DNA: TGCGCCAGCAGCGCCGGGACTAGCCACCGAGAGACCCAGTACTTC; CDR3: CASSAGTSHRETQYF; V: TRBV5-1; J: TRBJ2-5; D: TRBD2; size: once
DNA: TGTGCCAGCAGCCGATTACTAGCGGGGGGACCATCCTACGAGCAGTACTTC; CDR3: CASSRLLAGGPSYEQYF; V: TRBV5-5; J: TRBJ2-7; D: TRBD2; size: few
DNA: TGTGCCAGCAGAAGACAGGGGAATGAAAAACTGTTTTTT; CDR3: CASRRQGNEKLFF; V: TRBV6-7; J: TRBJ1-4; D: TRBD1; size: NA
DNA: TGTGCCAGCAGCTTAGGACTAGCATTTACTGCGCAGTATTTT; CDR3: CASSLGLAFTAQYF; V: TRBV11-2; J: TRBJ2-3; D: TRBD2; size: few
DNA: TGTGCCAGCAGCCACAGCGGGACAGACACTGAAGCTTTCTTT; CDR3: CASSHSGTDTEAFF; V: TRBV9; J: TRBJ1-1; D: TRBD1; size: once
DNA: TGCAGTGCCCCGGGGGTGAAGGGCTACACCTTC; CDR3: CSAPGVKGYTF; V: TRBV20-1; J: TRBJ1-2; D: NA; size: few
DNA: TGTGCCAGCAGTGAGAGGGGACATAACACTGAAGCTTTCTTT; CDR3: CASSERGHNTEAFF; V: TRBV6-1; J: TRBJ1-1; D: NA; size: NA
DNA: TGTGCCAGCAGTTTATTGGTCAGCGAGCAGTTCTTC; CDR3: CASSLLVSEQFF; V: TRBV28; J: TRBJ2-1; D: NA; size: NA
DNA: TGTGCCAGCAGCTCGGCTCGGTCCTTAGGGCTGACTGAAGCTTTCTTT; CDR3: CASSSARSLGLTEAFF; V: TRBV11-2; J: TRBJ1-1; D: NA; size: NA
DNA: TGTGCCAGCAGCCATACCTGGGACAGGGCAAATCAGCCCCAGCATTTT; CDR3: CASSHTWDRANQPQHF; V: TRBV14; J: TRBJ1-5; D: TRBD1; size: NA
DNA: TGTGCCAGCACTAAAGATCTATCAACTAATGAAAAACTGTTTTTT; CDR3: CASTKDLSTNEKLFF; V: TRBV5-4; J: TRBJ1-4; D: NA; size: NA
DNA: TGTGCCGGTCTAGCTCTGGGGGGCGAGCAGTTCTTC; CDR3: CAGLALGGEQFF; V: TRBV11-2; J: TRBJ2-1; D: NA; size: NA
DNA: TGTGCCAGCAGCTTACGACAACAGCCTGGAAACACCATATATTTT; CDR3: CASSLRQQPGNTIYF; V: TRBV7-9; J: TRBJ1-3; D: NA; size: NA
DNA: TGTGCCAGCAGCACCGGGACTAGAGAAGAGACCCAGTACTTC; CDR3: CASSTGTREETQYF; V: TRBV5-4; J: TRBJ2-5; D: TRBD2; size: once
DNA: TGTGCCAGCAGCCCGGACGGCCCCTCTGGGGCCAACGTCCTGACTTTC; CDR3: CASSPDGPSGANVLTF; V: TRBV6-4; J: TRBJ2-6; D: NA; size: NA
DNA: TGTGCCAGCAGCCCTGGACAGGAAGGAGATACGCAGTATTTT; CDR3: CASSPGQEGDTQYF; V: TRBV5-4; J: TRBJ2-3; D: TRBD1; size: NA
DNA: TGTGCCAGCAGCCGCGGGGACGGAATTAACTATGGCTACACCTTC; CDR3: CASSRGDGINYGYTF; V: TRBV28; J: TRBJ1-2; D: NA; size: NA
DNA: TGTGCCAGCAGTTTCCCCTCCGGGAGACTCTACAATGAGCAGTTCTTC; CDR3: CASSFPSGRLYNEQFF; V: TRBV6-6; J: TRBJ2-1; D: NA; size: NA
DNA: TGTGCCAGCAGTGAAGGACTGGTTCTAGGGGGCCGCGCTGAAGCTTTCTTT; CDR3: CASSEGLVLGGRAEAFF; V: TRBV2; J: TRBJ1-1; D: TRBD1; size: NA
DNA: TGTGCCAGCAGTTACTCGAATGGGGGGGGGTACGAGCAGTACTTC; CDR3: CASSYSNGGGYEQYF; V: TRBV6-5; J: TRBJ2-7; D: TRBD2; size: NA
DNA: TGTGCCAGTAGTATTTTTGGATCGGCTAACACTGAAGCTTTCTTT; CDR3: CASSIFGSANTEAFF; V: TRBV19; J: TRBJ1-1; D: NA; size: NA
DNA: TGTGCCATCAGTGAGTCTACGGTTACTCACGAGCAGTACTTC; CDR3: CAISESTVTHEQYF; V: TRBV10-3; J: TRBJ2-7; D: NA; size: NA
DNA: TGTGCCAGCAGCTTAGAAGCGACAGTGTCCTACGAGCAGTACTTC; CDR3: CASSLEATVSYEQYF; V: TRBV7-9; J: TRBJ2-7; D: NA; size: NA
DNA: TGTGCCAGCAGCGGATGGACAGGGGAGAGTGGCTACACCTTC; CDR3: CASSGWTGESGYTF; V: TRBV11-2; J: TRBJ1-2; D: TRBD1; size: NA
DNA: TGTGCCAGCAGTTTAGGGCCAGGGGGCTTATACGAGCAGTACTTC; CDR3: CASSLGPGGLYEQYF; V: TRBV27; J: TRBJ2-7; D: TRBD1; size: NA
DNA: TGCGCCAGCAGCTTGGAGGGAAGGCCTAGCACAGATACGCAGTATTTT; CDR3: CASSLEGRPSTDTQYF; V: TRBV5-1; J: TRBJ2-3; D: NA; size: NA